The clone carrying this T cell receptor (beta chain) has a handful of counts. Its antigen is still unknown. This entry is derived from a study of CD8 T cells in ankylosing spondylitis. The study, taken as a whole, reports: Some of the motif variants had earlier been found in reactive arthritis patients' fluid and blood.

The CDR3 is 15 residues long. Germline CDR1 SGHVS, CDR2 FQNEAQ. The junction had 5 bases not matched to a gene; V was cut back by 4 bases and J by 9 bases. A quantitative 5'-RACE method, one with molecular barcodes, was used to make TCR beta libraries. TCRdb processed the 5' RACE reads anew with MiXCR; each CDR3 protein has one entry. The sample includes about 230,000 distinct CDR3 sequences, roughly 8% of them seen just once. The V and J genes are TRBV7-8 and TRBJ2-1, with 14 bases aligning to TRBD2. The sequencing input was blood, either unsorted or a sorted T cell fraction (not recorded which). This clonotype was sampled from a female donor with ankylosing spondylitis or in good health (not recorded which). CDR3 protein: CASSSGLAGVLEQFF. CDR3 coding DNA: TGTGCCAGCAGCTCGGGACTAGCGGGAGTTCTTGAGCAGTTCTTC.